This TCR beta chain comes out of a study of esophageal squamous cell carcinoma under preoperative chemotherapy. The study, taken as a whole, reports: Paclitaxel-nedaplatin therapy caused immediate, substantial clonotype frequency changes.

TCRdb called the PCR reads again in MiXCR, with one record for every CDR3 protein. Of roughly 32,000 distinct CDR3 sequences in the sample, under 60% were seen once. This CDR3 is built from 16 residues. Germline V gene sequence: CDR1 SGHTA, CDR2 FQGNSA. V shed 4 bases and J 12 bases; nucleotides not matched to a gene: 18. The time point here: before preoperative PTX-NDP chemotherapy. Worth noting for this clonotype: Its antigen is currently unknown.

This TCR was recovered from a human donor with esophageal squamous cell carcinoma. The donor label of this sample is uncertain. The J gene is TRBJ2-4, the V gene TRBV7-2; 7 positions match TRBD1. This sample was gathered from a patient given preoperative chemotherapy. CDR3 DNA: TGTGCCAGCAGCTGGGACGGGGACAGTGTCAAAAAGACTCAGTACTTC. This translates into CASSWDGDSVKKTQYF.